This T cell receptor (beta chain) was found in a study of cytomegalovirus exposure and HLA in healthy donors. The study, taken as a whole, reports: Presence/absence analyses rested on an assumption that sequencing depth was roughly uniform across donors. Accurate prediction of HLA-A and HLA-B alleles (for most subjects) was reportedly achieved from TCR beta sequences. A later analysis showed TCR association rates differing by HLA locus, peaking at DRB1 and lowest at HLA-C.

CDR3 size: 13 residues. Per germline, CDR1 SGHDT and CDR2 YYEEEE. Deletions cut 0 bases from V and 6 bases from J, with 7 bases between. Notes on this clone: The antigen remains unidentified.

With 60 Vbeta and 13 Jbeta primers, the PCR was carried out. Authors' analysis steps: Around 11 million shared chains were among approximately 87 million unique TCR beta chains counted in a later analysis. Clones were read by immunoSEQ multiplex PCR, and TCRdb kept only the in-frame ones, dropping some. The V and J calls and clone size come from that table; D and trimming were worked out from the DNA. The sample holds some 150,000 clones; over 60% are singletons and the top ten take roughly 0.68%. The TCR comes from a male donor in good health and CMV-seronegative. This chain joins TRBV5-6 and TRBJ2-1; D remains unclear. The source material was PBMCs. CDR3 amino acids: CASSLGGSNEQFF. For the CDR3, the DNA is TGTGCCAGCAGCTTGGGAGGTTCCAATGAGCAGTTCTTC.